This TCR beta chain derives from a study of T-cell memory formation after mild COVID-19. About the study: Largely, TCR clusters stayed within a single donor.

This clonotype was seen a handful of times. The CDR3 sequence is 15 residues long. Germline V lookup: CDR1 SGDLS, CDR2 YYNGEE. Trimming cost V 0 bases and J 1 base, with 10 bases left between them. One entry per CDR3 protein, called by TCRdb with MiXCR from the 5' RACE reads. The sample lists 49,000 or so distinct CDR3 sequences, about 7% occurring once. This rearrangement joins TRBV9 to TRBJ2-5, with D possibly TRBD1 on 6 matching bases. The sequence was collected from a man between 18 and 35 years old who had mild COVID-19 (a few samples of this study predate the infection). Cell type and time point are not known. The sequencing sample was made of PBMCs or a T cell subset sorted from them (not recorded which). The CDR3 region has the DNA TGTGCCAGCAGCGTAGTCTCGACAGGCCAAGAGACCCAGTACTTC. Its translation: CASSVVSTGQETQYF.